Listed here are 7 T cell receptor beta chains from one sample, sequenced in a study of vaccination and CD4 T cells after COVID-19. These receptors are not linked to any known antigen. Specified treatment: roughly ten-day PBMC culture with coronavirus spike peptide pools or control peptides (ViraFEST assay). Those CD4+ T cells from the unexposed donor predate the COVID-19 pandemic (2011-2018). Scientists ran DNA taken from cultured CD4+ T cells through the Oncomine TCR Beta short-read assay for sequencing. Genomic DNA from cultured CD4+ T cells was extracted. TCRdb fed the PCR reads into MiXCR, producing one record per CDR3 protein. The table lists fewer than 12,000 distinct CDR3 sequences, about 27% of them singletons. Material: CD4+ T cells from blood, cultured in vitro. All receptors come from a human donor in good health.

The V gene is TRBV2, the J gene TRBJ2-3; no clear D gene. This CDR3 is built from 15 residues. V was cut by 0 bases and J by 1 base, with 8 bases left in between. Germline CDR1 reads SNHLY; CDR2 reads FYNNEI. The CDR3 sequence: CASSEATGRTDTQYF. The CDR3, as DNA: TGTGCCAGCAGTGAAGCTACGGGCCGCACAGATACGCAGTATTTT.

The chain combines TRBV24-1 with TRBJ2-1; 11 bases fit TRBD2. V was clipped by 3 bases and J by 10 bases; unmatched bases: 7. Germline V gene data show CDR1 as KGHDR and CDR2 as SFDVKD. There are 15 residues in the CDR3. The CDR3 coding sequence is TGTGCCACCAGTGATCCGGGACTAGCGGTGGAGGAGCAGTTCTTC. This encodes CATSDPGLAVEEQFF.

The chain is built from TRBV28 and TRBJ1-6; unclear D gene. The ends were cut back, 6 bases at V and 9 bases at J, with 9 bases in the middle. The germline V gene encodes CDR1 MDHEN and CDR2 SYDVKM. The CDR3 length is 12 residues. CDR3 protein: CASSLSSSPLHF. The CDR3 DNA reads TGTGCCAGCAGCCTCAGCAGTTCACCCCTCCACTTT.

The table lists this clonotype with a few counts. This sequence joins TRBV28 and TRBJ2-7, with a weak D call TRBD1 (6 bases). Germline V gene data show CDR1 as MDHEN and CDR2 as SYDVKM. Trimming left V 6 bases short and J 6 bases short, with 15 bases between. The CDR3 totals 13 residues. DNA of the CDR3: TGTGCCAGCAGCCAGGGGCCCGCGGGCGAGCAGTACTTC. This sequence encodes CASSQGPAGEQYF.

The chain uses TRBV19 and TRBJ2-5; the D gene could be TRBD1 or TRBD2 (5 bases each). There are 16 residues in the CDR3. Trimming shortened V by 6 bases and J by 0 bases, and 17 bases separated the two germline ends. Germline-derived CDR1 and CDR2 are LNHDA and SQIVND (reference sequence). CDR3 coding DNA: TGTGCCAGTAGCCCGGTGGGGGAGCTGTACCAAGAGACCCAGTACTTC. It encodes CASSPVGELYQETQYF. Complete variable domain (other parts from reference TRBV19 and TRBJ2-5): DGGITQSPKYLFRKEGQNVTLSCEQNLNHDAMYWYRQDPGQGLRLIYYSQIVNDFQKGDIAEGYSVSREKKESFPLTVTSAQKNPTAFYLCASSPVGELYQETQYFGPGTRLLVL.

A remark on this clonotype: The germline gene is not matched at one end of the junction; a read error may be the cause. This chain joins TRBV5-4 and TRBJ2-5, with D perhaps matching TRBD1 (6 bases). Germline CDR1 and CDR2: SGHNT and YYREEE (reference sequence). This CDR3 comprises 14 residues. The CDR3 nucleotides read TGTGTCAGCAGCATACAGGGAATAGGAGAGACCCAGTACTTC. Its translation: CVSSIQGIGETQYF.

The CDR3 loop is CSAPPPGGPNTQYF. Written as DNA, the CDR3 is TGCAGTGCTCCCCCCCCGGGGGGGCCTAATACGCAGTATTTT. The rearrangement uses TRBV20-1 and TRBJ2-3; 8 nucleotides align to TRBD2. V gave up 5 bases and J gave up 7 bases; unmatched junction bases: 11. The CDR3 has 14 residues. Germline V CDR1 and CDR2: DFQATT, SNEGSKA (reference sequence).